Sequencing of this T cell receptor beta chain was carried out in a study of metastatic and nonmetastatic thyroid tumors. Points from the study as a whole: Malignant tumors reportedly showed significantly higher TCR beta diversity than benign nodules in both blood and tumor.

This clone ranks as medium-sized (0.01 to 0.1%). Its antigen is not known. All patients reached thyroid surgery having received no treatment beforehand. Germline-derived CDR1 and CDR2 are SGDLS and YYNGEE. This CDR3 is 14 amino acids long. After removal of 3 bases from V and 0 bases from J, the junction contained 3 bases not matched to a gene. TCRdb re-clonotyped the PCR reads through MiXCR. The sample records about 16,000 clones, 30% to 35% being singletons. The V gene is TRBV9, the J gene TRBJ2-7; 7 nucleotides agree with TRBD1. The source material was blood. This receptor was identified in a female donor with papillary thyroid cancer or a benign thyroid nodule (not recorded which). Some clones in this sample may be carry-over from other donors' samples. The CDR3 is CASSGRDSSYEQYF. The CDR3 DNA reads TGTGCCAGCAGCGGCCGGGACAGCTCCTACGAGCAGTACTTC.